The rows below give T cell receptor beta chains drawn from one sample of a study of shared clonotypes between healthy human individuals. TCRdb keeps only in-frame clones here, not all; method: immunoSEQ multiplex PCR. This sample has more than 1 million clones; 75% to 85% occur once, and the top ten carry under 0.65%. Sequenced material: memory CD4+ T cells from PBMCs. The receptors were gathered from a man younger than 30 in good health. Some clones in this sample may be carry-over from other donors' samples. Both conserved end residues are part of each CDR3. Each record gives: V gene, D gene, J gene, clone size, CDR3 DNA, CDR3 protein. A D gene is named only where the DNA matches it firmly. Rows give clone size only sometimes, using once, few, many, or a class for an expanded clone.

V gene: TRBV9; D gene: TRBD1; J gene: TRBJ2-3; clone size: .; CDR3 DNA: TGTGCCAGCAGCCCCCGTCGACAGGGGGGCACAGATACGCAGTATTTT; CDR3 protein: CASSPRRQGGTDTQYF
V gene: TRBV10-3; D gene: .; J gene: TRBJ1-5; clone size: few; CDR3 DNA: TGTGCCATCAGTGAGTCGACGGTGGACCAGCCCCAGCATTTT; CDR3 protein: CAISESTVDQPQHF
V gene: TRBV7-8; D gene: .; J gene: TRBJ2-5; clone size: .; CDR3 DNA: TGTGCCAGCAGGCCCCTGGACAGACAAGAGACCCAGTACTTC; CDR3 protein: CASRPLDRQETQYF
V gene: TRBV28; D gene: .; J gene: TRBJ1-1; clone size: .; CDR3 DNA: TGTGCCAGCAGTTTAGTGACGGGGAGGAACACTGAAGCTTTCTTT; CDR3 protein: CASSLVTGRNTEAFF
V gene: TRBV11-2; D gene: .; J gene: TRBJ2-3; clone size: .; CDR3 DNA: TGTGCCAGCAGCTTAGGTGTGTACAGCGGTGGAACAGATACGCAGTATTTT; CDR3 protein: CASSLGVYSGGTDTQYF
V gene: TRBV5-1; D gene: TRBD2; J gene: TRBJ2-5; clone size: once; CDR3 DNA: TGCGCCAGCAGCTTGGCTAGGACTAGCGGGAGGGTGGAGACCCAGTACTTC; CDR3 protein: CASSLARTSGRVETQYF
V gene: TRBV2; D gene: .; J gene: TRBJ2-7; clone size: .; CDR3 DNA: TGTGCCAGCCGACAAGGACAGCAAACGTACGAGCAGTACTTC; CDR3 protein: CASRQGQQTYEQYF
V gene: TRBV28; D gene: .; J gene: TRBJ1-3; clone size: .; CDR3 DNA: TGTGCCAGCAGTTTAGGGAGTTCTGGAAACACCATATATTTT; CDR3 protein: CASSLGSSGNTIYF
V gene: TRBV20-1; D gene: .; J gene: TRBJ1-5; clone size: once; CDR3 DNA: TGCAGTGCCAAGGGAAATCAGCCCCAGCATTTT; CDR3 protein: CSAKGNQPQHF
V gene: TRBV9; D gene: .; J gene: TRBJ2-7; clone size: .; CDR3 DNA: TGTGCCAGCAGCGTAGCGGGAGACAACTACGAGCAGTACTTC; CDR3 protein: CASSVAGDNYEQYF
V gene: TRBV11-2; D gene: .; J gene: TRBJ2-1; clone size: .; CDR3 DNA: TGTGCCAGCAGCTTAGAAGAATCAATGAAGCAGTTCTTC; CDR3 protein: CASSLEESMKQFF
V gene: TRBV29-1; D gene: .; J gene: TRBJ1-2; clone size: .; CDR3 DNA: TGCAGCGCCAAGACAAGTGACTATGGCTACACCTTC; CDR3 protein: CSAKTSDYGYTF
V gene: TRBV5-1; D gene: .; J gene: TRBJ1-4; clone size: .; CDR3 DNA: TGCGCCAGCAGCCCTGGGCCGGAAGAAAAACTGTTTTTT; CDR3 protein: CASSPGPEEKLFF
V gene: TRBV6-5; D gene: .; J gene: TRBJ2-4; clone size: .; CDR3 DNA: TGTGCCAGCAGTTCTACAGGAGAAAACATTCAGTACTTC; CDR3 protein: CASSSTGENIQYF
V gene: TRBV4-1; D gene: .; J gene: TRBJ2-7; clone size: .; CDR3 DNA: TGCGCCAGCAGCCATGTACGGGACTACGAGCAGTACTTC; CDR3 protein: CASSHVRDYEQYF
V gene: TRBV5-4; D gene: TRBD2; J gene: TRBJ2-3; clone size: few; CDR3 DNA: TGTGCCAGCAGTTGGGACTATAGCACAGATACGCAGTATTTT; CDR3 protein: CASSWDYSTDTQYF
V gene: TRBV11-2; D gene: .; J gene: TRBJ2-7; clone size: .; CDR3 DNA: TGTGCCAGCAGCTTCCGCGGCAATGGCTTGCCCTACGAGCAGTACTTC; CDR3 protein: CASSFRGNGLPYEQYF
V gene: TRBV6-5; D gene: TRBD2; J gene: TRBJ2-7; clone size: .; CDR3 DNA: TGTGCCAGCGGGGGGGTGTCCTACGAGCAGTACTTC; CDR3 protein: CASGGVSYEQYF
V gene: TRBV5-1; D gene: .; J gene: TRBJ1-4; clone size: .; CDR3 DNA: TGCGCCAGCAGCCCCGGGACCGTGAATGAAAAACTGTTTTTT; CDR3 protein: CASSPGTVNEKLFF
V gene: TRBV4-2; D gene: .; J gene: TRBJ2-7; clone size: .; CDR3 DNA: TGTGCCAGCAGCCAAGATGTCGAATCCGAGCAGTACTTC; CDR3 protein: CASSQDVESEQYF
V gene: TRBV28; D gene: .; J gene: TRBJ2-3; clone size: .; CDR3 DNA: TGTGCCAGCAGTGTCGACTACCAGGGGGGGGATACGCAGTATTTT; CDR3 protein: CASSVDYQGGDTQYF
V gene: TRBV10-3; D gene: TRBD2; J gene: TRBJ2-5; clone size: .; CDR3 DNA: TGTGCCATCAGTGGGACTAGCGGGGCCCAGTACTTC; CDR3 protein: CAISGTSGAQYF
V gene: TRBV5-4; D gene: TRBD1; J gene: TRBJ2-7; clone size: few; CDR3 DNA: TGTGCCAGCAGCTTGCAGGGACAGAGAAGATACGAGCAGTACTTC; CDR3 protein: CASSLQGQRRYEQYF
V gene: TRBV5-4; D gene: .; J gene: TRBJ2-5; clone size: .; CDR3 DNA: TGTGCCAGCAGCTTGGGATGGGTAGGACAGTACAACCAAGAGACCCAGTACTTC; CDR3 protein: CASSLGWVGQYNQETQYF
V gene: TRBV7-9; D gene: .; J gene: TRBJ1-2; clone size: .; CDR3 DNA: TGTGCCAGCAGCCCCGGGACATTCGATGGCTACACCTTC; CDR3 protein: CASSPGTFDGYTF
V gene: TRBV7-9; D gene: .; J gene: TRBJ2-5; clone size: .; CDR3 DNA: TGTGCCAGCAGCTTAGGGCCAGGATGGGAGACCCAGTACTTC; CDR3 protein: CASSLGPGWETQYF
V gene: TRBV2; D gene: .; J gene: TRBJ2-2; clone size: .; CDR3 DNA: TGTGCCAGCAAGGATAGCTTGAACACCGGGGAGCTGTTTTTT; CDR3 protein: CASKDSLNTGELFF
V gene: TRBV5-1; D gene: .; J gene: TRBJ2-5; clone size: .; CDR3 DNA: TGCGCCAGCAAGAGAGCTATCCAAGAGACCCAGTACTTC; CDR3 protein: CASKRAIQETQYF
V gene: TRBV6-5; D gene: .; J gene: TRBJ2-5; clone size: .; CDR3 DNA: TGTGCCAGCAGTTACTCGGAGGCAGGACAAGAGACCCAGTACTTC; CDR3 protein: CASSYSEAGQETQYF
V gene: TRBV6-6; D gene: .; J gene: TRBJ2-5; clone size: .; CDR3 DNA: TGTGCCAGCAGGCCCAACACAGACGCCTTGACCCAGTACTTC; CDR3 protein: CASRPNTDALTQYF
V gene: TRBV7-2; D gene: TRBD2; J gene: TRBJ2-3; clone size: .; CDR3 DNA: TGTGCCAGCAGCTTAGTTGGGACTAGCGGGCTTAGCACAGATACGCAGTATTTT; CDR3 protein: CASSLVGTSGLSTDTQYF
V gene: TRBV2; D gene: .; J gene: TRBJ2-1; clone size: .; CDR3 DNA: TGTGCCTCCGAAGGCGGTCCCAATGAGCAGTTCTTC; CDR3 protein: CASEGGPNEQFF
V gene: TRBV14; D gene: .; J gene: TRBJ2-5; clone size: .; CDR3 DNA: TGTGCCAGCAGCCTAGTAGCGGCTATACCCCAAGAGACCCAGTACTTC; CDR3 protein: CASSLVAAIPQETQYF
V gene: TRBV4-1; D gene: .; J gene: TRBJ2-7; clone size: .; CDR3 DNA: TGCGCCAGCAGCCGCCACAACACAGGCCCCTACGAGCAGTACTTC; CDR3 protein: CASSRHNTGPYEQYF
V gene: TRBV5-1; D gene: .; J gene: TRBJ2-1; clone size: .; CDR3 DNA: TGCGCCAGCAGCTTGGGAGGGGCCTCCTTTACCTACAATGAGCAGTTCTTC; CDR3 protein: CASSLGGASFTYNEQFF
V gene: TRBV2; D gene: TRBD2; J gene: TRBJ2-1; clone size: .; CDR3 DNA: TGTGCCGGAGGTCTAGCGGGAGGGGTCTACAATGAGCAGTTCTTC; CDR3 protein: CAGGLAGGVYNEQFF
V gene: TRBV9; D gene: .; J gene: TRBJ2-7; clone size: .; CDR3 DNA: TGTGCCAGCAGCGACCCGGGACACCTCTACGAGCAGTACTTC; CDR3 protein: CASSDPGHLYEQYF
V gene: TRBV28; D gene: TRBD1; J gene: TRBJ1-1; clone size: .; CDR3 DNA: TGTGCCAGCACCCGGGACAGGGGGGTCACTGAAGCTTTCTTT; CDR3 protein: CASTRDRGVTEAFF
V gene: TRBV27; D gene: .; J gene: TRBJ1-2; clone size: .; CDR3 DNA: TGTGCCAGCAGTTTATCGATAAACGTATTGACCAGGGAGGGCTACACCTTC; CDR3 protein: CASSLSINVLTREGYTF
V gene: TRBV28; D gene: .; J gene: TRBJ2-1; clone size: .; CDR3 DNA: TGTGCCAGCAGTCGATCGTGGGGGGCTCGTCATGAGCAGTTCTTC; CDR3 protein: CASSRSWGARHEQFF
V gene: TRBV5-1; D gene: TRBD2; J gene: TRBJ2-1; clone size: .; CDR3 DNA: TGCGCCAGCAGCCTGAGGCTAGCGGGAGTACGGAGTGAGCAGTTCTTC; CDR3 protein: CASSLRLAGVRSEQFF
V gene: TRBV5-1; D gene: .; J gene: TRBJ1-1; clone size: .; CDR3 DNA: TGCGCCAGCAGCTCGCAGTTAAGGGTGGACACTGAAGCTTTCTTT; CDR3 protein: CASSSQLRVDTEAFF
V gene: TRBV18; D gene: TRBD1; J gene: TRBJ1-1; clone size: .; CDR3 DNA: TGTGCCAGCTCACCACCGCAGGGGGTCCACACTGAAGCTTTCTTT; CDR3 protein: CASSPPQGVHTEAFF
V gene: TRBV30; D gene: TRBD2; J gene: TRBJ2-7; clone size: .; CDR3 DNA: TGTGCCTACGGGGGGGGCTCCTACGAGCAGTACTTC; CDR3 protein: CAYGGGSYEQYF
V gene: TRBV11-2; D gene: .; J gene: TRBJ2-2; clone size: .; CDR3 DNA: TGTGCCAGCAGCTTACCAGAGAACACCGGGGAGCTGTTTTTT; CDR3 protein: CASSLPENTGELFF
V gene: TRBV28; D gene: .; J gene: TRBJ1-2; clone size: few; CDR3 DNA: TGTGCCAGCAGTCCTTCGAACTATGGCTACACCTTC; CDR3 protein: CASSPSNYGYTF
V gene: TRBV6-5; D gene: TRBD2; J gene: TRBJ2-7; clone size: .; CDR3 DNA: TGTGCCAGCAGGCCCCGACTAGCGAACGAGCAGTACTTC; CDR3 protein: CASRPRLANEQYF
V gene: TRBV5-1; D gene: TRBD2; J gene: TRBJ2-3; clone size: few; CDR3 DNA: TGCGCCAGCAGCCCAGCCGGGCGGGAGGGCACAGATACGCAGTATTTT; CDR3 protein: CASSPAGREGTDTQYF
V gene: TRBV28; D gene: TRBD1; J gene: TRBJ1-2; clone size: .; CDR3 DNA: TGTGCCAGCACCATCGACAGGGACTATGGCTACACCTTC; CDR3 protein: CASTIDRDYGYTF
V gene: TRBV20-1; D gene: .; J gene: TRBJ2-4; clone size: .; CDR3 DNA: TGCAGTGCTACTAGCCTTTTTTCGTACTTC; CDR3 protein: CSATSLFSYF
V gene: TRBV4-3; D gene: TRBD2; J gene: TRBJ2-7; clone size: few; CDR3 DNA: TGCGCCAGCAGCCCCCAACTAGCGGGAGGGACGGGGGAGCAGTACTTC; CDR3 protein: CASSPQLAGGTGEQYF
V gene: TRBV5-1; D gene: .; J gene: TRBJ2-5; clone size: once; CDR3 DNA: TGCGCCAGCAGCTGGGATGGGCAGAACTTAGAGACCCAGTACTTC; CDR3 protein: CASSWDGQNLETQYF
V gene: TRBV7-2; D gene: TRBD1; J gene: TRBJ2-5; clone size: .; CDR3 DNA: TGTGCCAGCAGCCCCAACGTAGCAGGGGGGACCCAGTACTTC; CDR3 protein: CASSPNVAGGTQYF
V gene: TRBV18; D gene: TRBD2; J gene: TRBJ2-4; clone size: .; CDR3 DNA: TGTGCCAGCTCACCACTAGCGGGAGGGGGCCGAGCCAAAAACATTCAGTACTTC; CDR3 protein: CASSPLAGGGRAKNIQYF
V gene: TRBV4-2; D gene: TRBD1; J gene: TRBJ2-4; clone size: .; CDR3 DNA: TGTGCCAGCAGCCAAGAAGGTCCCGGGACAGGGGACCGAAACATTCAGTACTTC; CDR3 protein: CASSQEGPGTGDRNIQYF
V gene: TRBV5-4; D gene: TRBD1; J gene: TRBJ1-2; clone size: .; CDR3 DNA: TGTGCCAGCAGCCCGGGACAGGGTCTAAGAGGCTACACCTTC; CDR3 protein: CASSPGQGLRGYTF
V gene: TRBV7-2; D gene: .; J gene: TRBJ1-1; clone size: .; CDR3 DNA: TGTGCCAGCAGCCCCTCCAGGGATTCGAGGGCTGAAGCTTTCTTT; CDR3 protein: CASSPSRDSRAEAFF
V gene: TRBV6-4; D gene: .; J gene: TRBJ1-5; clone size: .; CDR3 DNA: TGTGCCAGCAGTGACAGGGATACCGCCCCATTCCATCCCCAGCATTTT; CDR3 protein: CASSDRDTAPFHPQHF
V gene: TRBV4-1; D gene: TRBD1; J gene: TRBJ2-3; clone size: .; CDR3 DNA: TGCGCCAGCAGCCACCCGGGACAGGGAATAGCAGATACGCAGTATTTT; CDR3 protein: CASSHPGQGIADTQYF